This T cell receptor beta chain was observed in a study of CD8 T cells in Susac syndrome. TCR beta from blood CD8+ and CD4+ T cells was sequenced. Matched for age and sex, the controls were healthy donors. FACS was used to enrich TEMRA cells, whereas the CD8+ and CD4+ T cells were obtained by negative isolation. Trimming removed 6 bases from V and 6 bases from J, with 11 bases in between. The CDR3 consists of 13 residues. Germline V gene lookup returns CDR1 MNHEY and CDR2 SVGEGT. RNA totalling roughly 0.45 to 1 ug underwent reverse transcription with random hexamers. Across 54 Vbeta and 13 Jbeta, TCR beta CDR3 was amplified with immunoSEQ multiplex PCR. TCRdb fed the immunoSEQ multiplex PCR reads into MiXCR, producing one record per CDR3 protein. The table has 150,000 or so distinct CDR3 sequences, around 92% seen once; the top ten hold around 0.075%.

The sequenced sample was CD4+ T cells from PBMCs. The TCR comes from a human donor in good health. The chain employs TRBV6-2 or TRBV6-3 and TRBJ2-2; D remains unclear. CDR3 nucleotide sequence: TGTGCCAGCAGCGATAGGGCCGCCGGGGAGCTGTTTTTT. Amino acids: CASSDRAAGELFF.